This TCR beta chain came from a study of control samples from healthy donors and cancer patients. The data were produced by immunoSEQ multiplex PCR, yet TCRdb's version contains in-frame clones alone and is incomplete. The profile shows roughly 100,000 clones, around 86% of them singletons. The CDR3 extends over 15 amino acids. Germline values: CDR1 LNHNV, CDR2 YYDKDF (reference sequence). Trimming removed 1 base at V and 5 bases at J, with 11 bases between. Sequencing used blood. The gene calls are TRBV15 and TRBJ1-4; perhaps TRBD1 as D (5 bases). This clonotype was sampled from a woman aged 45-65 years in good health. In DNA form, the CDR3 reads TGTGCCACCAGCAGAGGGGAGCCAGGGAATGAAAAACTGTTTTTT. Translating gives CATSRGEPGNEKLFF.